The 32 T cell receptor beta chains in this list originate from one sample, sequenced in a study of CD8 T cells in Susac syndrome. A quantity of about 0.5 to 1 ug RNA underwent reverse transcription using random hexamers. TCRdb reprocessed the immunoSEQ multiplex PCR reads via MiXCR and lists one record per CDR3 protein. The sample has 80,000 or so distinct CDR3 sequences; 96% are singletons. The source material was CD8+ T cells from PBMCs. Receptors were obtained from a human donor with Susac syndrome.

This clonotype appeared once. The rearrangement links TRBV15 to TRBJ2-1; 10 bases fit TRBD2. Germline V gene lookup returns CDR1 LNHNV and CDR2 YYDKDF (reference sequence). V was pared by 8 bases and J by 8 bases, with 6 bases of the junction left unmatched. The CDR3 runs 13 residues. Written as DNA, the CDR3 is TGTGCCACCCGACTAGCGGGTGGTTATGAGCAGTTCTTC. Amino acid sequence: CATRLAGGYEQFF.

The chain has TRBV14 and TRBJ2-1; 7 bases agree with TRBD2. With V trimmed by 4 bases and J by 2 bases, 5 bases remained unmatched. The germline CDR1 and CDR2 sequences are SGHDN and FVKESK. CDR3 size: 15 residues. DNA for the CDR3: TGTGCCAGCAGCCCCGGCGGGGGAGCCTACAATGAGCAGTTCTTC. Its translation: CASSPGGGAYNEQFF.

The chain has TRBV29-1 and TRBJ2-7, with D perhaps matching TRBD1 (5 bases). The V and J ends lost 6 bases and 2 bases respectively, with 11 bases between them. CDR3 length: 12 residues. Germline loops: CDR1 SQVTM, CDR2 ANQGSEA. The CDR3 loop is CSVARVPYEQYF. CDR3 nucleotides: TGCAGCGTGGCCAGGGTCCCCTACGAGCAGTACTTC.

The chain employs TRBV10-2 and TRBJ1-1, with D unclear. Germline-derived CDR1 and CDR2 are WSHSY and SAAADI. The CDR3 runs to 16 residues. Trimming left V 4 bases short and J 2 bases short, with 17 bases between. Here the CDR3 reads CASSGPTKRVNTEAFF. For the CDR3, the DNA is TGCGCCAGCAGTGGTCCTACTAAGAGGGTAAACACTGAAGCTTTCTTT.

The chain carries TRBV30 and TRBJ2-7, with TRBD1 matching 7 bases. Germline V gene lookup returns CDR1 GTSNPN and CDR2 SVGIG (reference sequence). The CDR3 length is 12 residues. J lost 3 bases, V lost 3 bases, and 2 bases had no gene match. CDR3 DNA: TGTGCCTGGAGACAGGGGCTCTACGAGCAGTACTTC. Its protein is CAWRQGLYEQYF.

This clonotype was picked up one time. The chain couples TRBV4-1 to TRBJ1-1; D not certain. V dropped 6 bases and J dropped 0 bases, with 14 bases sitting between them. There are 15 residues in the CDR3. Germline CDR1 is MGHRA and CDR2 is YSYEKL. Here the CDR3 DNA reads TGCGCCAGCAGGGAAACCGTGGGGTTGAACACTGAAGCTTTCTTT. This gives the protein CASRETVGLNTEAFF.

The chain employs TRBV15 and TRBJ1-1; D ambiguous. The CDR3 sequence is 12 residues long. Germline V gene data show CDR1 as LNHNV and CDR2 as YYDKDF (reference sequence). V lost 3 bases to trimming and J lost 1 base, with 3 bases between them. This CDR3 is CATSRPNTEAFF. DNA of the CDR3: TGTGCCACCAGCAGGCCGAACACTGAAGCTTTCTTT.

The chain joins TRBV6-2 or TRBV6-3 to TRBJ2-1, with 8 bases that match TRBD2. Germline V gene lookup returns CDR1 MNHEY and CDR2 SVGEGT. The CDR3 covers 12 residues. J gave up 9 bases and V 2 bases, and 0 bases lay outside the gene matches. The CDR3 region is CASSYGTSEQFF. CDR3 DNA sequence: TGTGCCAGCAGTTACGGGACTAGTGAGCAGTTCTTC.

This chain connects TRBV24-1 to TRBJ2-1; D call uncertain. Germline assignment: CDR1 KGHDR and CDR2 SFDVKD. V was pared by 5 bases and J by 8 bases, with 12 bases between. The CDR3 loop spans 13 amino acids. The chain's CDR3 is CATSAHHEDEQFF. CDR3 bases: TGTGCCACCAGTGCCCACCATGAGGATGAGCAGTTCTTC.

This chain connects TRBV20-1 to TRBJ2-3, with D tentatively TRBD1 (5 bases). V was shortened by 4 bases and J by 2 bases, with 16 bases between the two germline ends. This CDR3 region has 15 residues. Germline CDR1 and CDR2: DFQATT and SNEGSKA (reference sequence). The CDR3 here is CSATPGVGDTDTQYF. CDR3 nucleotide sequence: TGCAGTGCTACCCCAGGAGTAGGGGACACAGATACGCAGTATTTT.

The CDR3 bases are TGTGCCAGCAGTGAAGGGGGCAGGGCGGATGGCTACACCTTC. The encoded protein is CASSEGGRADGYTF. The V gene is TRBV25-1, the J gene TRBJ1-2; D possibly corresponds to TRBD1 (6 bases). This CDR3 has 14 amino acids. Trimming removed 2 bases at V and 6 bases at J, with 13 bases between. In germline, CDR1 is MGHDK, CDR2 SYGVNS.

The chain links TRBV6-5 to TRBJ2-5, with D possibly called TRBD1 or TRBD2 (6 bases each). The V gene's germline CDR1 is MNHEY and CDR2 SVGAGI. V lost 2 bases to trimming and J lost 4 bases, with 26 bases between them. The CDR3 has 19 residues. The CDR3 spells CASSYPSHPGALTRETQYF. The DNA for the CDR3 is TGTGCCAGCAGTTACCCTTCCCATCCGGGGGCCCTTACAAGAGAGACCCAGTACTTC.

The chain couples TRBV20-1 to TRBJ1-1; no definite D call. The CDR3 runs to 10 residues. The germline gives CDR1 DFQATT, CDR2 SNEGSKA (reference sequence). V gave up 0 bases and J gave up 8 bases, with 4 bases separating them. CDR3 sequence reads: CSARDLEAFF. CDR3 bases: TGCAGTGCTAGAGATTTAGAAGCTTTCTTT.

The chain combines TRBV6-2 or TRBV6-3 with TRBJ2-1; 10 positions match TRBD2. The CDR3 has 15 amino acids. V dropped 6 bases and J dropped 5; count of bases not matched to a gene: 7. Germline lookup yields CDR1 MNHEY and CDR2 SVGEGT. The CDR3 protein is CASREGTSVNNEQFF. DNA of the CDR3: TGTGCCAGCAGAGAAGGGACTAGCGTAAACAATGAGCAGTTCTTC.

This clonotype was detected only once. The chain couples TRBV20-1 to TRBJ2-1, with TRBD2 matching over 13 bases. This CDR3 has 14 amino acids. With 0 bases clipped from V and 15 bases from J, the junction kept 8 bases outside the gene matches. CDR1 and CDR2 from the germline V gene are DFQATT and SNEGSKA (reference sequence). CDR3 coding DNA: TGCAGTGCTAGAGATCGGACTAGCGGGGGAGTCCTGTTCTTC. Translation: CSARDRTSGGVLFF.

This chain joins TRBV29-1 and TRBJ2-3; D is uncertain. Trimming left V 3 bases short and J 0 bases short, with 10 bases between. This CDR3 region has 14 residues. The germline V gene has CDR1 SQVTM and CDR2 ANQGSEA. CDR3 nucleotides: TGCAGCGTTGACGTTGGTCCTAGCACAGATACGCAGTATTTT. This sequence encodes CSVDVGPSTDTQYF.

DNA for the CDR3: TGTGCCAGCAGCTTAAAAGACAGGGGTGCCTACGAGCAGTACTTC. It encodes CASSLKDRGAYEQYF. The V call is TRBV7-9, the J call TRBJ2-7; 8 bases match TRBD1. Trimming took 2 bases from V and 2 from J; bases not matched to a gene: 5. The CDR3 loop spans 15 amino acids. Germline loops: CDR1 SEHNR, CDR2 FQNEAQ (reference sequence).

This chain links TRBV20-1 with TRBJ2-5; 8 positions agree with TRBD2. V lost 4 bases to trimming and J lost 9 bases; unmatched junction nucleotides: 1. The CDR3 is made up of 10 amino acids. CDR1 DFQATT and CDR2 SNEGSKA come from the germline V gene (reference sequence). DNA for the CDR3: TGCAGTGCTAACGGGGGGGCCCAGTACTTC. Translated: CSANGGAQYF.

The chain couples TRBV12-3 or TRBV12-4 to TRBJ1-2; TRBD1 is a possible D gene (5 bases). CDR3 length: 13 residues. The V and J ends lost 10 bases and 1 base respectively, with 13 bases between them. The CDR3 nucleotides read TGTGCCACCGACAGTCCATATAACTATGGCTACACCTTC. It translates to CATDSPYNYGYTF.

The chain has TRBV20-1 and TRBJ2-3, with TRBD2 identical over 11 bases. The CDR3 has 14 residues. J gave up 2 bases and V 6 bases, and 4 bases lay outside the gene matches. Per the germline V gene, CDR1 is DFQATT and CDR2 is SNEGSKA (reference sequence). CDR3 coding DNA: TGCAGTGCCGGGACTAGCGGATACACAGATACGCAGTATTTT. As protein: CSAGTSGYTDTQYF.

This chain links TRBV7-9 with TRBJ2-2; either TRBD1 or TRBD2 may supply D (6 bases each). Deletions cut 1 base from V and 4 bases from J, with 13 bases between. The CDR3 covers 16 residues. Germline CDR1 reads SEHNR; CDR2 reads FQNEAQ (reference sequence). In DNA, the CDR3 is TGTGCCAGCAGCTTAGGTGGCAGGGGAGGCACCGGGGAGCTGTTTTTT. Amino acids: CASSLGGRGGTGELFF.

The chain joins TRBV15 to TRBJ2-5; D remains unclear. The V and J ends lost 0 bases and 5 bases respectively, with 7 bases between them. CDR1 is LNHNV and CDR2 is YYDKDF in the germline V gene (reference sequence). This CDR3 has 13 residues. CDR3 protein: CATSRERDETQYF. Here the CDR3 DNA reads TGTGCCACCAGCAGAGAAAGAGATGAGACCCAGTACTTC.

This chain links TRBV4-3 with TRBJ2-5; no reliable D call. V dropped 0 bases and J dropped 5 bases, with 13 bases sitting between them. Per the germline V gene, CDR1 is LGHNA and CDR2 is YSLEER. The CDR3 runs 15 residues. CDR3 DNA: TGCGCCAGCAGCCAAGATGGTAACTATGGCGAGACCCAGTACTTC. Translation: CASSQDGNYGETQYF.

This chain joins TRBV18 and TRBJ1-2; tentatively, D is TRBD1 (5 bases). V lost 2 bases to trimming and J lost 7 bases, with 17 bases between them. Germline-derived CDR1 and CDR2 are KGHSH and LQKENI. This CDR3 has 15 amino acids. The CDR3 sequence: CASSPNLRGLSGYTF. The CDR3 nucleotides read TGTGCCAGCTCACCAAACCTGAGGGGTTTGAGTGGCTACACCTTC.

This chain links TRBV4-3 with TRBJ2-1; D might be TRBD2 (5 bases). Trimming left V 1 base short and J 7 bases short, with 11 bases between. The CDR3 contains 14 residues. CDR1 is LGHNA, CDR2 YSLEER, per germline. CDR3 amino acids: CASSQAAGGNEQFF. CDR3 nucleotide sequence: TGCGCCAGCAGCCAAGCCGCGGGCGGAAATGAGCAGTTCTTC.

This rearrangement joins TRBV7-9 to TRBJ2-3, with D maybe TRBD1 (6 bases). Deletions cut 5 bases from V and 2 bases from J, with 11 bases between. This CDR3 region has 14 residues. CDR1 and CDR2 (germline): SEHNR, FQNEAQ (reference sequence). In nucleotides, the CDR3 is TGTGCCAGCAGCACCCGACAGGTCACAGATACGCAGTATTTT. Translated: CASSTRQVTDTQYF.

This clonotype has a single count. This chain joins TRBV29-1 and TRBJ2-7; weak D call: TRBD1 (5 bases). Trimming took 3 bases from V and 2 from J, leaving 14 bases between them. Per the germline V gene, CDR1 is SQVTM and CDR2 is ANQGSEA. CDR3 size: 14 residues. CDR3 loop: CSVESETAAYEQYF. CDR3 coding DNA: TGCAGCGTTGAGTCCGAGACAGCTGCCTACGAGCAGTACTTC.

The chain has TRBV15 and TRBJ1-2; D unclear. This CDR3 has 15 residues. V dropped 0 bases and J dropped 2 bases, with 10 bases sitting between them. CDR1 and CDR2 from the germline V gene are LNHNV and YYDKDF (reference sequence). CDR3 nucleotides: TGTGCCACCAGCAGAGATTGGCACCCCAACTATGGCTACACCTTC. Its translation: CATSRDWHPNYGYTF.

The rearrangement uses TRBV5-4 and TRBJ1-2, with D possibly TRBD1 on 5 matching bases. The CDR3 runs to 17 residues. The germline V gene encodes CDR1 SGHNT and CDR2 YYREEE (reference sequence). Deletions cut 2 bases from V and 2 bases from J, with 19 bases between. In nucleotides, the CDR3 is TGTGCCAGCAGCTTCGTTCGCTTCAGGGAGGGGAACTATGGCTACACCTTC. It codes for CASSFVRFREGNYGYTF.

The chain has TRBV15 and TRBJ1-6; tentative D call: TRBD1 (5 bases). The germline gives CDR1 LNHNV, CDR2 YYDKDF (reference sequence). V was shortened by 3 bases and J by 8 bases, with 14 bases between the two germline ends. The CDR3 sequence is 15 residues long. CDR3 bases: TGTGCCACCAGCAGGACCGGGGCCTGGGATTCACCCCTCCACTTT. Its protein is CATSRTGAWDSPLHF.

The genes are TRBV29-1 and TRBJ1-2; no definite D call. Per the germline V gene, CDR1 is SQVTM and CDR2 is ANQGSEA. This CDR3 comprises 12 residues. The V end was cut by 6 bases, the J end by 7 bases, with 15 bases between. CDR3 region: CSVAEAKGGYTF. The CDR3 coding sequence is TGCAGCGTCGCTGAGGCTAAGGGTGGCTACACCTTC.

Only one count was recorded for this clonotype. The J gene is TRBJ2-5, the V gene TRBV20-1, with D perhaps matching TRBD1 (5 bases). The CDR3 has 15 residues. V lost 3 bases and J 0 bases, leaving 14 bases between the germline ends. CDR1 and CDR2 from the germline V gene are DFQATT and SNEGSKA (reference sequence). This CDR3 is CSASDQGRYQETQYF. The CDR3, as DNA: TGCAGTGCTAGTGACCAGGGCCGTTACCAAGAGACCCAGTACTTC.